This TCR beta chain is drawn from a study of blood T cells in healthy people across ages. In the study overall: About one barcoded beta molecule per two T cells was captured by template switching. Study results and caveats: Donor CMV status, an unknown factor, possibly confounded changes in expanded clonotypes. Considered underestimates were the diversity estimates obtained from one million T cells.

Of note for this clonotype: The target antigen is unknown.

For the second PCR, which ran for about 7 to 11 cycles, a sample-barcoded 5' primer and a J-beta primer mix were used. Through a template-switch adaptor with 12 random nucleotides, each cDNA molecule received a tag. In TCRdb, the 5' RACE reads were re-called with MiXCR into one record per CDR3 protein. Among around 850,000 distinct CDR3 sequences listed, roughly 34% were seen once. The germline V gene encodes CDR1 GTSNPN and CDR2 SVGIG (reference sequence). This CDR3 has 13 residues. The sequence derives from a man younger than 30 in good health. The chain joins TRBV30 to TRBJ1-2; D is undetermined. The sequencing input was blood. The CDR3 loop reads CASDGLYYYGYTF. Here the CDR3 DNA reads TGTGCTTCGGACGGACTTTATTACTATGGCTACACCTTC.